Reported below is one T cell receptor beta chain. Antigen unknown. The CDR3 totals 16 residues. The germline V and J ends were trimmed by 8 bases and 0 bases, with 14 bases remaining between them. The germline CDR1 and CDR2 sequences are SGHTA and FQGNSA. The data belong to a study of T cell responses to AZD1222 COVID-19 vaccine. Notes on the study in general: With two AZD1222 doses given, Spike-specific TCR breadth and depth both rose. A reported finding is that nearly half of spike-specific TCRs target unmutated variant regions. Females made up more of the donors, who were largely white British, and clonal diversity may have come out too low.

TCRdb's copy holds only in-frame clones and misses some; the assay was immunoSEQ multiplex PCR. Of 130,000 or so clones in the sample, 91% were seen once. Source: peripheral blood, taken 28 days after the second AZD1222 dose. This TCR derives from an adult who received the AZD1222 COVID-19 vaccine. The chain recombines TRBV7-2 with TRBJ1-6; D is unclear. CDR3 region: CASSRPGSSYNSPLHF. As DNA, the CDR3 is TGTGCCAGCTCCAGGCCCGGGAGCTCCTATAATTCACCCCTCCACTTT.